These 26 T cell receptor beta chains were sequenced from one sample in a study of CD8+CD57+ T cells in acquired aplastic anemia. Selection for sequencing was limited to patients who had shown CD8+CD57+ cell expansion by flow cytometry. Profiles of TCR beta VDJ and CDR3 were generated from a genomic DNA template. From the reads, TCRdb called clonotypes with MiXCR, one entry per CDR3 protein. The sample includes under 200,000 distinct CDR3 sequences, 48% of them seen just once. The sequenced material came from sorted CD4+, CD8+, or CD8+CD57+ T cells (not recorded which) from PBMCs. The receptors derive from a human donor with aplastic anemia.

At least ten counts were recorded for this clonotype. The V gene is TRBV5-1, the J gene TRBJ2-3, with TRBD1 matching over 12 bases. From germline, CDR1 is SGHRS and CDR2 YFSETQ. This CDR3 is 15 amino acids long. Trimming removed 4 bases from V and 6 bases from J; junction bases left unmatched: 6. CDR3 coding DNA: TGCGCCAGCAGCCTGGGACAGGGGGCAGGGGATACGCAGTATTTT. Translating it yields CASSLGQGAGDTQYF.

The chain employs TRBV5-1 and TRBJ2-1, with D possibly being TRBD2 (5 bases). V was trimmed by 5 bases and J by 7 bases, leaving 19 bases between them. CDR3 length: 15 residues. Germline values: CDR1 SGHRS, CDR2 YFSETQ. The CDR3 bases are TGCGCCAGCAGGCCCATTGTGGGTAGCGATAATGAGCAGTTCTTC. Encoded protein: CASRPIVGSDNEQFF.

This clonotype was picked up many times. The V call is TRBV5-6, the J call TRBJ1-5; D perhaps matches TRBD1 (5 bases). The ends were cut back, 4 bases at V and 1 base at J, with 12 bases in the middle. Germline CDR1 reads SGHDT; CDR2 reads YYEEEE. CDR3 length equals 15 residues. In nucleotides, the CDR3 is TGTGCCAGCAGCGACCAGTGGGGCAGCAATCAGCCCCAGCATTTT. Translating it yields CASSDQWGSNQPQHF.

The CDR3, as DNA: TGCAGTGCGACTCCTAACGAACTTCTCAGCTCCTACGAGCAGTACTTC. This codes for CSATPNELLSSYEQYF. V is TRBV20-1 and J is TRBJ2-7, with D hard to call. V lost 6 bases, J lost 0 bases, and 21 bases lay in between. CDR3 length: 16 amino acids. Per the germline V gene, CDR1 is DFQATT and CDR2 is SNEGSKA (reference sequence).

CDR3 bases: TGCAGCGTTGAAGTTCGAGTTGAGACCCAGTACTTC. This sequence encodes CSVEVRVETQYF. The chain joins TRBV29-1 to TRBJ2-5, with D hard to call. This CDR3 contains 12 residues. The germline V gene encodes CDR1 SQVTM and CDR2 ANQGSEA. Trimming took 1 base from V and 5 from J, leaving 8 bases between them. The whole variable domain, filled in from reference TRBV29-1 and TRBJ2-5, reads SAVISQKPSRDICQRGTSLTIQCQVDSQVTMMFWYRQQPGQSLTLIATANQGSEATYESGFVIDKFPISRPNLTFSTLTVSNMSPEDSSIYLCSVEVRVETQYFGPGTRLLVL.

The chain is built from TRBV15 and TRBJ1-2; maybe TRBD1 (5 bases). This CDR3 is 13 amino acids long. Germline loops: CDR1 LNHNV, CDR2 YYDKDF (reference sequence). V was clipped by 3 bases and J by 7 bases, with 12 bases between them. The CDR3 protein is CATSRDSRAGYTF. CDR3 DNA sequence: TGTGCCACCAGCAGGGATTCCAGGGCTGGCTACACCTTC. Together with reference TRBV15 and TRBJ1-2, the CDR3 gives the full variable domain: DAMVIQNPRYQVTQFGKPVTLSCSQTLNHNVMYWYQQKSSQAPKLLFHYYDKDFNNEADTPDNFQSRRPNTSFCFLDIRSPGLGDTAMYLCATSRDSRAGYTFGSGTRLTVV.

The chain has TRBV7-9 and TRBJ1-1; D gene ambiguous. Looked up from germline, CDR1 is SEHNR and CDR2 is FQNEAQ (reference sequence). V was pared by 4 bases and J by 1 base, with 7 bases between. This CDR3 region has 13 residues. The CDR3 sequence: CASSSVANTEAFF. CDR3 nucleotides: TGTGCCAGCAGCTCGGTAGCGAACACTGAAGCTTTCTTT.

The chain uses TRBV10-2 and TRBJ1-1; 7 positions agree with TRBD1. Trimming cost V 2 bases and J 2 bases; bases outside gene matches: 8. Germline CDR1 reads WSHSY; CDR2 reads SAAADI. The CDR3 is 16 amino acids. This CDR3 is CASSEPGTEINTEAFF. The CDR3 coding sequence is TGCGCCAGCAGTGAGCCAGGGACAGAAATTAACACTGAAGCTTTCTTT.

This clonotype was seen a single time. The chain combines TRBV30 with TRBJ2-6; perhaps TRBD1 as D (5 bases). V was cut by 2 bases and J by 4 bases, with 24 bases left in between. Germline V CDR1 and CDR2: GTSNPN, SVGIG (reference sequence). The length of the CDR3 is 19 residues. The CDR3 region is CAWSRAIGAAQPGANVLTF. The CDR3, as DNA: TGTGCCTGGAGTCGTGCGATTGGGGCAGCCCAACCCGGGGCCAACGTCCTGACTTTC.

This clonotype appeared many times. The CDR3 spells CASTLNAALHF. The DNA for the CDR3 is TGTGCCAGCACTCTTAATGCGGCCCTCCACTTT. The V call is TRBV25-1, the J call TRBJ1-6; no reliable D call. CDR1 and CDR2 from the germline V gene are MGHDK and SYGVNS. Trimming removed 7 bases at V and 14 bases at J, with 12 bases between. CDR3 size: 11 residues. Combining the CDR3 with reference TRBV25-1 and TRBJ1-6 gives the whole variable domain EADIYQTPRYLVIGTGKKITLECSQTMGHDKMYWYQQDPGMELHLIHYSYGVNSTEKGDLSSESTVSRIRTEHFPLTLESARPSHTSQYLCASTLNAALHFGNGTRLTVT.

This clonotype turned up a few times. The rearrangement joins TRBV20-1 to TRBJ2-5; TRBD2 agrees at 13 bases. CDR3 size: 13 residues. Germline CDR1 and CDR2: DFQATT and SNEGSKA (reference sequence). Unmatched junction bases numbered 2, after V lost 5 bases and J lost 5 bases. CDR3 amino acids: CSAGTSGMETQYF. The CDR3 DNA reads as TGCAGTGCTGGGACTAGCGGGATGGAGACCCAGTACTTC.

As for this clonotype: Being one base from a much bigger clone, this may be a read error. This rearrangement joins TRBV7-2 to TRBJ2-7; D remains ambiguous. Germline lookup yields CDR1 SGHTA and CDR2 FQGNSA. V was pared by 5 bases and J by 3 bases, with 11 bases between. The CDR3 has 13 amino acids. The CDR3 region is CASSPHQNYEQYF. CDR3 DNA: TGTGCCAGCAGCCCACACCAAAACTACGAGCAGTACTTC.

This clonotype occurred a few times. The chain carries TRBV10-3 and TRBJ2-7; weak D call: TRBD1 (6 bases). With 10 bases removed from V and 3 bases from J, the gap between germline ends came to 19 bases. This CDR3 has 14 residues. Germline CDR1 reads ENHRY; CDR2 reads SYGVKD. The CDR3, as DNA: TGTGCCAACAGCCTAGGGGGAGATAACTACGAGCAGTACTTC. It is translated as CANSLGGDNYEQYF.

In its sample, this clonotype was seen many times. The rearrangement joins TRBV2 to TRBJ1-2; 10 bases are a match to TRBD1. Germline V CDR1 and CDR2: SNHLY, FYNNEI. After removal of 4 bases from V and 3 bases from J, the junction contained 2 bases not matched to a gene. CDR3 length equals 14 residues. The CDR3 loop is CASSGQGADYGYTF. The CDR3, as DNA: TGTGCCAGCAGTGGACAGGGGGCGGACTATGGCTACACCTTC.

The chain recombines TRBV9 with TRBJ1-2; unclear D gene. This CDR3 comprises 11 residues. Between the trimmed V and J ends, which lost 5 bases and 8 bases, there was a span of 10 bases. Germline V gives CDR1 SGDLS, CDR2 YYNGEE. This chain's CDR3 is CASSLKVGYTF. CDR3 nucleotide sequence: TGTGCCAGCAGTTTAAAGGTCGGCTACACCTTC.

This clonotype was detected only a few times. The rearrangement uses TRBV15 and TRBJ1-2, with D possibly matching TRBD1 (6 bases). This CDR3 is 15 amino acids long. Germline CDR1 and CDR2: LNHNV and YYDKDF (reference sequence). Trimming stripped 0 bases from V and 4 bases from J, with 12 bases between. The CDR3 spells CATSREWGQSYGYTF. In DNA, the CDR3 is TGTGCCACCAGCAGAGAGTGGGGGCAGAGCTATGGCTACACCTTC.

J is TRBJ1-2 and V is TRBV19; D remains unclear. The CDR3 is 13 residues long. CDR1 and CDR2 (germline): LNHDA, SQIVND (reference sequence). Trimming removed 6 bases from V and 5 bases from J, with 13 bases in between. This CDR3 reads CASRDYEDYGYTF. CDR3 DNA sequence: TGTGCCAGTAGGGACTACGAGGATTATGGCTACACCTTC.

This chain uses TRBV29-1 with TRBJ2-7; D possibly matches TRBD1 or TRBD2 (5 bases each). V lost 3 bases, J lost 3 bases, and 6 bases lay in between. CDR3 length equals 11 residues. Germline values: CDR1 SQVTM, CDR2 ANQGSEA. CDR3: CSVERGYEQYF. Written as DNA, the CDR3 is TGCAGCGTTGAGAGGGGCTACGAGCAGTACTTC.

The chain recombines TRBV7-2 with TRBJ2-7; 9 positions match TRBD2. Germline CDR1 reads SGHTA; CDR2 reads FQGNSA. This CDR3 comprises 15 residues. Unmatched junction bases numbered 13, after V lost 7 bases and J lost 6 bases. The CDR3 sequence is CASKPGLAPFGEQYF. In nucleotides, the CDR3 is TGTGCCAGCAAGCCGGGACTAGCCCCCTTTGGCGAGCAGTACTTC.

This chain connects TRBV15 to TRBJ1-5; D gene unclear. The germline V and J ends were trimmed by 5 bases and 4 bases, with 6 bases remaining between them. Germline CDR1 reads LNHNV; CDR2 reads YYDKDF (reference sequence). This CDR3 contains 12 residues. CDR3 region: CATSSSNQPQHF. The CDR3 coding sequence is TGTGCCACCAGCTCCTCAAATCAGCCCCAGCATTTT.

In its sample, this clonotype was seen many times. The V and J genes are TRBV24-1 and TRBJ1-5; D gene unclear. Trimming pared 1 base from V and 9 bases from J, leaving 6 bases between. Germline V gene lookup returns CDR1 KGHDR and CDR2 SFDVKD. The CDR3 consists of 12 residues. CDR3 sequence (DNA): TGTGCCACCAGTGATTTCTCGGGGCCCCAGCATTTT. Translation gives CATSDFSGPQHF.

CDR3 residues: CSARDSSGTSGRSEQFF. The CDR3 nucleotides read TGCAGTGCTAGAGACAGTTCCGGGACTAGCGGGAGAAGCGAGCAGTTCTTC. The rearrangement uses TRBV20-1 and TRBJ2-1, with 14 bases that match TRBD2. CDR1 DFQATT and CDR2 SNEGSKA come from the germline V gene (reference sequence). The CDR3 has 17 residues. Trimming removed 0 bases from V and 10 bases from J; junction bases left unmatched: 11.

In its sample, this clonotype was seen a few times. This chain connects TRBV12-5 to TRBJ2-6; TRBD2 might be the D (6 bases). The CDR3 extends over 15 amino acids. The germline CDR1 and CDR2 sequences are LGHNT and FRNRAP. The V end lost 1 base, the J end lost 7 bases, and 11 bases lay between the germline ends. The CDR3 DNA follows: TGTGCTAGTGGTTTGGGCGAGACTAGAGCCAACGTCCTGACTTTC. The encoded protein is CASGLGETRANVLTF.

The CDR3 DNA sequence: TGCAGTGCCGAGGGAGGCCTAGCGGGGTCCTACGAGCAGTACTTC. It is translated as CSAEGGLAGSYEQYF. The chain is built from TRBV20-1 and TRBJ2-7, with 9 nucleotides matching TRBD2. V lost 6 bases, J lost 1 base, and 10 bases stayed unmatched. Germline V gene data show CDR1 as DFQATT and CDR2 as SNEGSKA (reference sequence). The CDR3 is 15 residues long.

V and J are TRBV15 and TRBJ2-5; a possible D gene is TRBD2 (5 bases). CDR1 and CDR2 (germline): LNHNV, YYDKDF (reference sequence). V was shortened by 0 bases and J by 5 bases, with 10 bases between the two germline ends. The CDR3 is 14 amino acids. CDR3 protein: CATSRDLGGETQYF. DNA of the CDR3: TGTGCCACCAGCAGAGATTTGGGCGGGGAGACCCAGTACTTC.

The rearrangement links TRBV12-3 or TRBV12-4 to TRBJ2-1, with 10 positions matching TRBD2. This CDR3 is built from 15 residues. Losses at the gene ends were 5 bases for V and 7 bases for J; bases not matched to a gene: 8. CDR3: CASSPSGGASNEQFF. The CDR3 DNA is TGTGCCAGCAGTCCCAGCGGGGGGGCATCAAATGAGCAGTTCTTC.